Sequencing of this TCR beta chain was carried out in a study of cytotoxic CD8 clonotypes in ibrutinib-treated CLL. Study details: Samples showed on average about 250,000 productive templates and about 100,000 productive rearrangements. General study results and limits: The clonality went up when patients responded to ibrutinib and dropped back toward baseline at progression.

TCRdb keeps only in-frame clones here, not all; method: immunoSEQ multiplex PCR. Counted here are tens of thousands of clones, 50% to 70% occurring once; the ten biggest clones make up more than 20%. As for this clone: The antigen remains undetermined. A much larger clone lies one base from this, so it may be a read error. Other DNA variants within this sample encode the same CDR3.

Trimming pared 1 base from V and 5 bases from J, leaving 9 bases between. The CDR3 consists of 14 residues. In germline, CDR1 is SNHLY, CDR2 FYNNEI. The chain has TRBV2 and TRBJ1-5; possible D gene TRBD1, 6 bases. Sequencing used PBMCs, obtained at disease progression, from a patient treated with ibrutinib. This clonotype was obtained from a human donor with chronic lymphocytic leukemia. DNA of the CDR3: TGTGCCAGCAGTGAAGACCGGGGGCATCAGCCCCAGCATTTT. This codes for CASSEDRGHQPQHF.